This TCR beta chain was documented in a study of vaccination and CD4 T cells after COVID-19. Overall study: Sampling post-COVID took place a median roughly 93 days after diagnosis (range 35 to 161). Study results and limitations: The analysis of convalescent patients involved relatively few individuals and lacked early post-infection timepoints.

This clonotype has only a few counts. The antigen is unknown. The Oncomine TCR Beta short-read assay generated sequence data from the DNA of cultured CD4+ T cells. Scientists extracted genomic DNA from CD4+ T cells grown in culture. Using its own MiXCR run on the PCR reads, TCRdb lists one record per CDR3 protein. This table has about 21,000 distinct CDR3 sequences, 42% appearing once. The treatment denotes: roughly 11-day PBMC culture with coronavirus spike peptide pools or control peptides (ViraFEST assay). ViraFEST grew antigen-specific T cells using peptide pools, then sequenced TCRs. The V gene end was trimmed by 7 bases and the J gene end by 3 bases; junction bases not matched to a gene: 3. CDR3 length: 13 amino acids. Germline V gene lookup returns CDR1 MNHNS and CDR2 SASEGT.

The receptor was derived from a human donor who received a COVID-19 vaccine. This material consisted of CD4+ T cells from blood, cultured in vitro, taken before SARS-CoV-2 vaccination. The chain uses TRBV6-1 and TRBJ1-5; 7 nucleotides align to TRBD1. CDR3 region: CASTGGNNQPQHF. The CDR3 bases are TGTGCCAGCACAGGGGGGAACAATCAGCCCCAGCATTTT.